This paragraph covers one T cell receptor beta chain sequence. Its antigen is unknown. The entry originates in a study of shared clonotypes between healthy human individuals. Whole-study results and caveats: Generation of non-shared clonotypes was less probable than generation of clonotypes shared by all four donors. Generally, naive subsets (rather than memory subsets) showed larger estimated richness.

The authors divided CD4+ cells into CD45RA+ naive and CD45RA-negative memory subsets. Each cell subset's genomic DNA was divided evenly among several immunoSEQ plates. Profiling relied on immunoSEQ multiplex PCR, and the TCRdb table lists in-frame clones only, not all of them. The table includes approximately 2.1 million clones, over 90% detected once. The CDR3 has 14 amino acids. Germline CDR1 is SGHRS and CDR2 is YFSETQ. V lost 4 bases and J 10 bases, leaving 18 bases between the germline ends. The source material was naive CD4+ T cells from PBMCs. Subset given: CD45RA+ positively selected. This clonotype was obtained from a man in his late teens or twenties in good health. Some clones in this sample may be carry-over from other donors' samples. The chain recombines TRBV5-1 with TRBJ2-1, with D perhaps matching TRBD2 (7 bases). The chain's CDR3 is CASSMLGGAEEQFF. CDR3 DNA: TGCGCCAGCAGCATGCTGGGGGGGGCGGAAGAGCAGTTCTTC.